This entry lists 8 T cell receptor beta chains sequenced from one sample in a study of siplizumab effects on memory and regulatory T cells. TCRdb keeps only in-frame clones here, not all; method: immunoSEQ multiplex PCR. Among tens of thousands of clones, 94% were seen once, and the ten largest hold approximately 0.3%. The sample taken for sequencing was non-Treg CD4+ T cells sorted from blood. Receptors originate from a human donor in good health.

The chain combines TRBV9 with TRBJ2-7; 8 bases are a match to TRBD1. Unmatched junction bases numbered 4, after V lost 0 bases and J lost 2 bases. The CDR3 runs 15 residues. Germline V lookup: CDR1 SGDLS, CDR2 YYNGEE. CDR3 sequence: CASSVAWGQAYEQYF. The DNA of the CDR3 is TGTGCCAGCAGCGTAGCTTGGGGACAGGCCTACGAGCAGTACTTC.

V usage is TRBV11-2 and J usage is TRBJ2-5; 7 bases align to TRBD1. The germline gives CDR1 SGHAT, CDR2 FQNNGV. This CDR3 has 12 residues. The trim removed 6 bases at V and 9 bases at J, leaving 7 bases unmatched. This chain's CDR3 is CASRTGDRAQYF. DNA of the CDR3: TGTGCCAGCAGAACAGGAGACAGGGCCCAGTACTTC.

The V gene is TRBV5-4, the J gene TRBJ2-5; 13 positions agree with TRBD2. The last part of the DNA fits TRBJ2-7 better; the J call may be wrong. This CDR3 is 15 amino acids long. CDR1 and CDR2 from the germline V gene are SGHNT and YYREEE (reference sequence). In DNA form, the CDR3 reads TGTGCCAGCAGCCAGGGACTAGCGGGATTATACGAGCAGTACTTC. Amino acids: CASSQGLAGLYEQYF.

This clone was seen only a few times. This chain connects TRBV2 to TRBJ1-5, with a weak D call TRBD1 (5 bases). This CDR3 contains 12 residues. Trimming took 8 bases from V and 10 from J, leaving 15 bases between them. Germline-derived CDR1 and CDR2 are SNHLY and FYNNEI. CDR3 sequence (DNA): TGTGCCAGCGGAACTCGGGACGCACCCCAGCATTTT. Protein product: CASGTRDAPQHF.

CDR3 sequence reads: CASSSNRDSSYNEQFF. The DNA of the CDR3 is TGTGCCAGCAGCTCCAATCGGGACAGCTCCTACAATGAGCAGTTCTTC. The chain links TRBV5-4 to TRBJ2-1; 7 nucleotides match TRBD1. Germline V gene data show CDR1 as SGHNT and CDR2 as YYREEE (reference sequence). There are 16 residues in the CDR3. V lost 3 bases and J lost 0; bases outside the gene matches: 6.

The chain has TRBV5-1 and TRBJ1-2; TRBD1 might be the D (5 bases). The V end lost 0 bases, the J end lost 3 bases, and 12 bases lay between the germline ends. Germline assignment: CDR1 SGHRS and CDR2 YFSETQ. There are 15 residues in the CDR3. The CDR3 nucleotides are TGCGCCAGCAGCTTGGCGGGACTGGCTGACTATGGCTACACCTTC. Protein sequence: CASSLAGLADYGYTF.

This rearrangement joins TRBV18 to TRBJ1-3; D is uncertain. Trimming pared 3 bases from V and 4 bases from J, leaving 19 bases between. CDR3 length: 17 residues. Germline V gives CDR1 KGHSH, CDR2 LQKENI. The CDR3 nucleotides read TGTGCCAGCTCACCTTTAGGACTATCGAGCCCCGGAAACACCATATATTTT. Protein sequence: CASSPLGLSSPGNTIYF. Complete variable domain (other parts from reference TRBV18 and TRBJ1-3): NAGVMQNPRHLVRRRGQEARLRCSPMKGHSHVYWYRQLPEEGLKFMVYLQKENIIDESGMPKERFSAEFPKEGPSILRIQQVVRGDSAAYFCASSPLGLSSPGNTIYFGEGSWLTVV.

This clone appeared once. This chain uses TRBV19 with TRBJ1-1; 11 nucleotides match TRBD1. Germline lookup yields CDR1 LNHDA and CDR2 SQIVND (reference sequence). J gave up 5 bases and V 10 bases, and 12 bases lay outside the gene matches. This CDR3 has 15 amino acids. CDR3 bases: TGTGCCAACCAAACCAATGGGACAGGGGGTACTGAAGCTTTCTTT. It encodes CANQTNGTGGTEAFF.